A selection of T cell receptor beta chains follows, all from one sample in a study of human T cells and chemical hapten exposure. MiXCR was run by TCRdb on the RACE reads, yielding one entry per CDR3 protein. The data hold 300,000 to 450,000 distinct CDR3 sequences, with less than 6.5% observed a single time. This material consisted of whole blood, taken in connection with sensitization to the hapten diphenylcyclopropenone (DPC). The receptors derive from a woman aged 45-60 years with alopecia areata. Some clones in this sample may be carry-over from other donors' samples. Both conserved end residues are part of each CDR3. D genes are given only for firm matches. Clone size, where shown, is once, few, many, or a class for clones that have expanded.

size,V,J,D,DNA,CDR3
-,TRBV29-1,TRBJ1-4,-,TGCAGCGTTGAAGACTCCAGACTAGGAAAGGAAAAACTGTTTTTT,CSVEDSRLGKEKLFF
few,TRBV20-1,TRBJ1-5,-,TGCAGTGCTAGGGGGACGGATTTTCTCAATCAGCCCCAGCATTTT,CSARGTDFLNQPQHF
few,TRBV5-4,TRBJ1-4,-,TGTGCCAGCACCCTGTCGGGTACAACTAATGAAAAACTGTTTTTT,CASTLSGTTNEKLFF
-,TRBV20-1,TRBJ2-3,-,TGCAGTGCGACGGTGAAAGATACGCAGTATTTT,CSATVKDTQYF
-,TRBV14,TRBJ2-5,TRBD1,TGTGCCAGCAGCCGGGACAGGGGATTCAAGACCCAGTACTTC,CASSRDRGFKTQYF
few,TRBV6-2/TRBV6-3,TRBJ2-3,-,TGTGCCAGCAGTTACTCGACCGACGCTCATACGCAGTATTTT,CASSYSTDAHTQYF
few,TRBV6-4,TRBJ2-3,-,TGTGCCAGCAGTGACAGGGCTACCGTACTTTACGGCCCACCATGCACAGATACGCAGTATTTT,CASSDRATVLYGPPCTDTQYF
many,TRBV9,TRBJ2-2,-,TGTGCCAGCAGCGTAGGCATTCCAGGGGCAGCGAACACCGGGGAGCTGTTTTTT,CASSVGIPGAANTGELFF
-,TRBV6-5,TRBJ1-1,-,TGTGCCAGCAGTTACCCCCGGTGGGCTTTCTTT,CASSYPRWAFF
-,TRBV12-3/TRBV12-4,TRBJ2-5,-,TGTGCCAGCAGTTTAGGGCAGGCGAGTCAAGAGACCCAGTACTTC,CASSLGQASQETQYF